The 9 T cell receptor beta chains listed next were all sequenced from one sample in a study of T cell responses to AZD1222 COVID-19 vaccine (dated by TCRdb to the early 2020s). The sample's time point label, in plain terms: baseline before first vaccination. To prepare the library, the immunoSEQ multiplex PCR assay was applied. The clones in this table, taken by TCRdb from immuneACCESS, are in-frame only. Not every clone is retained; where verified, under half of the shortfall comes from an unresolved V gene, and the cause of the rest is unknown. The sample table holds about 130,000 clones, of which more than 85% were seen once. Of the sample, approximately 2.5% is held by the ten largest clones. This specimen consisted of peripheral blood, obtained on day 0 of AZD1222 vaccination. Receptors originate from an adult in good health.

The rearrangement uses TRBV30 and TRBJ1-3; unclear D gene. V was trimmed by 3 bases and J by 0 bases, leaving 3 bases between them. The CDR3 is made up of 12 amino acids. Germline values: CDR1 GTSNPN, CDR2 SVGIG (reference sequence). Written as DNA, the CDR3 is TGTGCCTGGAGCTACTCTGGAAACACCATATATTTT. Translation gives CAWSYSGNTIYF.

The chain links TRBV5-4 to TRBJ1-3; D not resolved. The germline gives CDR1 SGHNT, CDR2 YYREEE (reference sequence). This CDR3 has 16 residues. Trimming shortened V by 4 bases and J by 2 bases, and 16 bases separated the two germline ends. Written as DNA, the CDR3 is TGTGCCAGCAGCGAATCACCCGGTTGGCCTGGAAACACCATATATTTT. It is translated as CASSESPGWPGNTIYF.

The chain is built from TRBV4-1 and TRBJ2-7; 8 nucleotides align to TRBD2. After removal of 4 bases from V and 0 bases from J, the junction contained 2 bases not matched to a gene. The CDR3 totals 14 residues. Germline V lookup: CDR1 MGHRA, CDR2 YSYEKL. CDR3 amino acids: CASSPTSASYEQYF. CDR3 coding DNA: TGCGCCAGCAGCCCGACTAGCGCCTCCTACGAGCAGTACTTC.

This clone has just one count. The chain links TRBV19 to TRBJ1-5; the D gene is possibly TRBD1 (6 bases). Germline V gene data show CDR1 as LNHDA and CDR2 as SQIVND (reference sequence). There are 16 residues in the CDR3. Trimming stripped 6 bases from V and 4 bases from J, with 19 bases between. The CDR3 region has the DNA TGTGCCAGTAGGGGGGACAAAGGAAGAGGAAATCAGCCCCAGCATTTT. As protein: CASRGDKGRGNQPQHF.

This rearrangement joins TRBV30 to TRBJ1-2; TRBD1 matches at 10 bases. Trimming at V came to 2 bases and at J to 7 bases, leaving 7 bases not matched to a gene. The CDR3 has 14 residues. CDR1 is GTSNPN, CDR2 SVGIG, per germline (reference sequence). CDR3 amino acids: CAWSPDRGRGGYTF. In DNA, the CDR3 is TGTGCCTGGAGTCCGGACAGGGGGAGGGGTGGCTACACCTTC.

This sequence joins TRBV4-2 and TRBJ2-1; 10 bases align to TRBD2. Unmatched junction bases numbered 11, after V lost 4 bases and J lost 8 bases. Per germline, CDR1 LGHNA and CDR2 YNFKEQ. The CDR3 spans 16 residues. The CDR3 is CASSPGGLAPWDEQFF. The CDR3 region has the DNA TGTGCCAGCAGCCCAGGGGGACTAGCGCCCTGGGATGAGCAGTTCTTC.

This clone was counted once. The V and J genes are TRBV2 and TRBJ1-1; 11 nucleotides agree with TRBD1. V was clipped by 6 bases and J by 5 bases; unmatched bases: 5. This CDR3 has 14 amino acids. Germline V gives CDR1 SNHLY, CDR2 FYNNEI. CDR3 region: CASSWDRGGTEAFF. The CDR3, as DNA: TGTGCCAGCAGCTGGGACAGGGGGGGGACTGAAGCTTTCTTT.

The genes are TRBV4-1 and TRBJ2-3, with D possibly TRBD2 on 6 matching bases. Germline CDR1 reads MGHRA; CDR2 reads YSYEKL. Trimming stripped 2 bases from V and 0 bases from J, with 12 bases between. The CDR3 is 16 residues long. CDR3 nucleotides: TGCGCCAGCAGCCAATCCCCGGCGGGGAGCACAGATACGCAGTATTTT. Encoded protein: CASSQSPAGSTDTQYF.

The CDR3, as DNA: TGTGCCAGCAGTTACTCGATGGCAGGGCAGGGCTACACCTTC. It is translated as CASSYSMAGQGYTF. The genes are TRBV6-6 and TRBJ1-2; D possibly corresponds to TRBD1 (5 bases). The V end lost 0 bases, the J end lost 8 bases, and 13 bases lay between the germline ends. CDR1 and CDR2 (germline): MNHNY, SVGAGI (reference sequence). The CDR3 totals 14 residues.